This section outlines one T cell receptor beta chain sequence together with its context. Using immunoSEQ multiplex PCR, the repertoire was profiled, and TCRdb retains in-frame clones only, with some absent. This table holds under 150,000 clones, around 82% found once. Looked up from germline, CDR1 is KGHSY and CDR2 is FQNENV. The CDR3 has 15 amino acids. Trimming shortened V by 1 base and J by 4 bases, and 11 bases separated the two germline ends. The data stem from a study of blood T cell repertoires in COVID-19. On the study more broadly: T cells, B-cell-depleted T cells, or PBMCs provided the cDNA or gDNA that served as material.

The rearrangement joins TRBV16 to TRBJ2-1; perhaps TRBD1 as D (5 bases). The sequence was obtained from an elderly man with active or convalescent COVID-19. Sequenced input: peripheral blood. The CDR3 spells CASSQYAGNYNEQFF. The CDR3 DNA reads TGTGCCAGCAGCCAATACGCAGGGAATTACAATGAGCAGTTCTTC. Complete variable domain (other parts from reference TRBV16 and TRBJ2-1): GEEVAQTPKHLVRGEGQKAKLYCAPIKGHSYVFWYQQVLKNEFKFLISFQNENVFDETGMPKERFSAKCLPNSPCSLEIQATKLEDSAVYFCASSQYAGNYNEQFFGPGTRLTVL.